A selection of T cell receptor beta chains follows, all from one sample in a study of shared clonotypes between healthy human individuals. Clones were read by immunoSEQ multiplex PCR, and TCRdb kept only the in-frame ones, dropping some. The profile shows about 2.1 million clones, about 93% of them singletons. Source material: naive CD8+ T cells from PBMCs. The receptors originated from a man in his late teens or twenties in good health. Some clones in this sample may be carry-over from other donors' samples. The CDR3 runs from the conserved cysteine through the conserved F or W. D genes are given only for firm matches. For some rows the clone size is stated as once, few or many, or as a class when expanded; others skip it.

d_call	clone_size	v_call	cdr3_length	j_call	cdr3_nt	cdr3_aa
TRBD1	.	TRBV9	16	TRBJ2-7	TGTGCCAGCAGCGTAGACAGGGGAGATAACCCCTACGAGCAGTACTTC	CASSVDRGDNPYEQYF
.	.	TRBV27	14	TRBJ1-1	TGTGCCAGCAGTCCAGTACAGTTGAACACTGAAGCTTTCTTT	CASSPVQLNTEAFF
TRBD1	.	TRBV7-3	15	TRBJ1-1	TGTGCCAGCAGCTTAGCGGGACAGCTGAACACTGAAGCTTTCTTT	CASSLAGQLNTEAFF
.	few	TRBV27	16	TRBJ1-2	TGTGCCAGCAGTCCCCGAGGGTCCAGGGCGCACTATGGCTACACCTTC	CASSPRGSRAHYGYTF
.	.	TRBV4-1	15	TRBJ1-2	TGCGCCAGCAGCCAAGAGGGCAGGGTGATCTATGGCTACACCTTC	CASSQEGRVIYGYTF
.	.	TRBV7-9	13	TRBJ1-1	TGTGCCAGCAGCTGGGGACCTAGGGCTGAAGCTTTCTTT	CASSWGPRAEAFF
.	.	TRBV6-5	13	TRBJ2-2	TGTGCCAGCAGTCCCCTCGGGAGCGGGGAGCTGTTTTTT	CASSPLGSGELFF
TRBD1	.	TRBV27	15	TRBJ2-1	TGTGCCAGCACGCCCCTGGGACAGCGATACAATGAGCAGTTCTTC	CASTPLGQRYNEQFF
TRBD1	.	TRBV6-5	15	TRBJ2-5	TGTGCCAGCAGCCCACACCGGAACAGGGGAGAGACCCAGTACTTC	CASSPHRNRGETQYF
.	.	TRBV12-2	16	TRBJ2-2	TGTGCAAGTCGCCGGGGACTAGCGGGAGCCAACGGGGAGCTGTTTTTT	CASRRGLAGANGELFF
.	.	TRBV7-2	18	TRBJ2-2	TGTGCCAGCAGCTTAGCTTCCCAGGGTTACAGTTCGGCCGGGGAGCTGTTTTTT	CASSLASQGYSSAGELFF
.	.	TRBV9	13	TRBJ1-4	TGTGCCAGCAGCAAAGGCCAGGGCGGGAAACTGTTTTTT	CASSKGQGGKLFF
TRBD1	.	TRBV4-1	14	TRBJ2-1	TGCGCCAGCAGCCAAGGGGGACAGGGTTCCGGGCAGTTCTTC	CASSQGGQGSGQFF
TRBD2	once	TRBV4-3	21	TRBJ2-1	TGCGCCAGCAGCCAAGATGGTTGGCTAGCGGGAGGGCAAGACTCCTACAATGAGCAGTTCTTC	CASSQDGWLAGGQDSYNEQFF
.	.	TRBV7-9	15	TRBJ2-2	TGTGCCAGCAGCCTGCCTACTACAGGGACCGGGGAGCTGTTTTTT	CASSLPTTGTGELFF
TRBD2	.	TRBV4-1	15	TRBJ2-1	TGCGCCAGCAGCCACTCCGGGACTAGCATTAATGAGCAGTTCTTC	CASSHSGTSINEQFF
TRBD2	.	TRBV7-6	16	TRBJ2-7	TGTGCCAGCAGCGCGTCCCCGGGACTAAGCGTTGGGGAGCAGTACTTC	CASSASPGLSVGEQYF
TRBD2	.	TRBV11-2	18	TRBJ2-5	TGTGCCAGCAGCTTAGCGTGGGGGACTAGCGGGATTTGGGAGACCCAGTACTTC	CASSLAWGTSGIWETQYF
.	.	TRBV2	16	TRBJ1-1	TGTGCCAGCAGTGAAAGGACGGCAGCGGTTGACACTGAAGCTTTCTTT	CASSERTAAVDTEAFF
TRBD1	.	TRBV28	15	TRBJ2-7	TGTGCCAGCAGTACACGGACAGGGCGAACCTACGAGCAGTACTTC	CASSTRTGRTYEQYF
.	.	TRBV11-2	18	TRBJ1-3	TGTGCCAGCAGCTCCCCAAGGAGACGACGGGACTCTGGAAACACCATATATTTT	CASSSPRRRRDSGNTIYF
TRBD2	once	TRBV7-9	15	TRBJ2-7	TGTGCCAGCAGTCCCGCCAGCGGGGGTTCCTACGAGCAGTACTTC	CASSPASGGSYEQYF
.	few	TRBV11-2	15	TRBJ2-1	TGTGCCAGCAGCTTAGACCCGGACTCCTACAATGAGCAGTTCTTC	CASSLDPDSYNEQFF
TRBD2	.	TRBV19	14	TRBJ2-1	TGTGCCAGTGCTAGCGGGAGGTTTTTCAATGAGCAGTTCTTC	CASASGRFFNEQFF
.	once	TRBV6-5	15	TRBJ2-7	TGTGCCAGCAGTTCCTCCCCCAGGGGACCCTACGAGCAGTACTTC	CASSSSPRGPYEQYF
.	.	TRBV28	14	TRBJ2-1	TGTGCCAGCAGTGCTTCGGGCTCCTACAATGAGCAGTTCTTC	CASSASGSYNEQFF
TRBD2	.	TRBV28	16	TRBJ2-2	TGTGCCAGCAGTTTAGGTAGCGGGAGGATTACCGGGGAGCTGTTTTTT	CASSLGSGRITGELFF
TRBD2	once	TRBV5-1	16	TRBJ2-3	TGCGCCAGCAGCCAGAGACTAGCGGGAGTAGCAGATACGCAGTATTTT	CASSQRLAGVADTQYF
TRBD2	.	TRBV2	16	TRBJ2-7	TGTGCCAGCAGTGAAGCGGGACTAGCGATTTCCTACGAGCAGTACTTC	CASSEAGLAISYEQYF
TRBD1	.	TRBV6-5	15	TRBJ1-1	TGTGCCAGCAGTTACTCGGAGGGGGCGAGCACTGAAGCTTTCTTT	CASSYSEGASTEAFF
.	.	TRBV6-5	15	TRBJ1-2	TGTGCCAGCAGTTACACGGCTGTCTCAGCCTATGGCTACACCTTC	CASSYTAVSAYGYTF
TRBD1	.	TRBV5-8	14	TRBJ2-1	TGTGCCAGCAGCTTGTGGCAGGGGGCGAATGAGCAGTTCTTC	CASSLWQGANEQFF
TRBD2	.	TRBV4-2	15	TRBJ2-7	TGTGCCAGCAGCCATGAGACTAGCGGGTGGGGCGAGCAGTACTTC	CASSHETSGWGEQYF
TRBD1	.	TRBV13	15	TRBJ2-1	TGTGCCAGCAGCTTAGAGGGACAGACCTACAATGAGCAGTTCTTC	CASSLEGQTYNEQFF
TRBD1	.	TRBV6-5	14	TRBJ1-1	TGTGCCAGCAGTTACCTTTCAGGGGGGACTGAAGCTTTCTTT	CASSYLSGGTEAFF
.	.	TRBV30	14	TRBJ2-1	TGTGCCTGGACGTGGGATAGCTCCTACAATGAGCAGTTCTTC	CAWTWDSSYNEQFF
.	.	TRBV10-3	15	TRBJ2-1	TGTGCCATCAGTGAGTCTCAGCAGCTCTTCAATGAGCAGTTCTTC	CAISESQQLFNEQFF
.	.	TRBV28	14	TRBJ2-1	TGTGCCAGCAGACGCCAGGGCTCCTACAATGAGCAGTTCTTC	CASRRQGSYNEQFF
.	.	TRBV6-6	14	TRBJ2-3	TGTGCCAGCAGTTACGCGGGCCCAGCGGATACGCAGTATTTT	CASSYAGPADTQYF
.	.	TRBV27	15	TRBJ1-2	TGTGCCAGCAGTCCCTATCCTGTGGGACCATATGGCTACACCTTC	CASSPYPVGPYGYTF
.	.	TRBV4-1	15	TRBJ2-7	TGCGCCAGCAGCCAAGGAACCACAGGGTCCTACGAGCAGTACTTC	CASSQGTTGSYEQYF
.	.	TRBV6-1	16	TRBJ2-5	TGTGCCAGCAGTGAAGGATGGCGGGGAACATCGGAGACCCAGTACTTC	CASSEGWRGTSETQYF
.	.	TRBV5-1	11	TRBJ1-1	TGCGCCAGCAGCTTAGGGTCTGAAGCTTTCTTT	CASSLGSEAFF
TRBD1	.	TRBV19	17	TRBJ2-7	TGTGCCAGTAGTCGAGGGACAGGGGGCAGACTAGTCTACGAGCAGTACTTC	CASSRGTGGRLVYEQYF
TRBD1	.	TRBV5-4	14	TRBJ2-7	TGTGCCAGCAGCCTAAGACAGGGTTGGAGCGAGCAGTACTTC	CASSLRQGWSEQYF
TRBD2	.	TRBV27	14	TRBJ2-5	TGTGCCAGCAGTTTAGGGCAGGGTTTGCGGGAGCAGTACTTC	CASSLGQGLREQYF
.	few	TRBV19	12	TRBJ2-1	TGTGCCAGTAGTGGGACGTACAATGAGCAGTTCTTC	CASSGTYNEQFF
.	.	TRBV9	15	TRBJ1-3	TGTGCCAGCAGCGTATCGTGGGAAGGAGGAAACACCATATATTTT	CASSVSWEGGNTIYF
TRBD2	.	TRBV5-1	17	TRBJ2-3	TGCGCCAGCTCTCTATCCATCCAAGCGGGAGCGTACGATACGCAGTATTTT	CASSLSIQAGAYDTQYF
TRBD1	.	TRBV4-3	16	TRBJ1-2	TGCGCCAGCAGCCAGGCCAGGCAGGGACAGTTCTATGGCTACACCTTC	CASSQARQGQFYGYTF
.	.	TRBV11-2	14	TRBJ2-7	TGTGCCAGCAGCCCGAGCCCAGGGAACTACGAGCAGTACTTC	CASSPSPGNYEQYF
.	.	TRBV6-1	20	TRBJ2-7	TGTGCCAGCAGTGACCCCCCACGGGGACTGGGGGACGGACTTACCTACGAGCAGTACTTC	CASSDPPRGLGDGLTYEQYF
.	.	TRBV28	13	TRBJ2-1	TGTGCCAGCAGTTTAAGGGTTTTAGGGGAGCAGTTCTTC	CASSLRVLGEQFF
.	.	TRBV10-3	14	TRBJ2-7	TGTGCCATCAGTGCGCAGGAATTCTCCTACGAGCAGTACTTC	CAISAQEFSYEQYF
TRBD2	.	TRBV6-6	12	TRBJ2-7	TGTGCCAGTGGGACTAGCCCCTACGAGCAGTACTTC	CASGTSPYEQYF
TRBD1	.	TRBV9	17	TRBJ1-2	TGTGCCAGCAGCGCTACTACGACGACAGGGTTTAATAATGGCTACACCTTC	CASSATTTTGFNNGYTF
.	.	TRBV27	14	TRBJ2-7	TGTGCCAGCAGTTTAATGGGGGCGACCTACGAGCAGTACTTC	CASSLMGATYEQYF
TRBD1	.	TRBV5-1	16	TRBJ1-2	TGCGCCAGCAGCTCCGGACTCGGACAGGGGGCTAGAGGCTACACCTTC	CASSSGLGQGARGYTF
.	.	TRBV11-2	15	TRBJ2-1	TGTGCCAGCAGCGAAACCAGGGGTTCCTACAATGAGCAGTTCTTC	CASSETRGSYNEQFF